The T cell receptor beta chain under discussion was sequenced for a study of graft-versus-host responses after intestinal transplantation. Clones were read by immunoSEQ multiplex PCR, and TCRdb kept only the in-frame ones, dropping some. The sample yields 90,000 to 130,000 clones, 90% to 95% seen once. CDR3 length equals 14 residues. Germline lookup yields CDR1 SGDLS and CDR2 YYNGEE. Trimming took 3 bases from V and 4 from J, leaving 11 bases between them. Details on this clone: What it recognizes is unknown.

This chain joins TRBV9 and TRBJ1-3, with D possibly matching TRBD1 (6 bases). The receptor was isolated from a human donor who was the organ donor for an intestinal transplant. This sample comprised unstimulated CD4+ T cells sorted from spleen or lymph node cells, obtained before transplant. In nucleotides, the CDR3 is TGTGCCAGCAGCGCACAGGGCGGGGGAAACACCATATATTTT. Residues: CASSAQGGGNTIYF.